This passage covers 17 T cell receptor beta chains from one sample sequenced in a study of blood T cell repertoires in COVID-19. The method was immunoSEQ multiplex PCR; TCRdb's version includes in-frame clones alone and lacks a portion of them. The sample records roughly 250,000 clones, 70% to 85% being singletons. What was sequenced was peripheral blood. These receptors were collected from a human donor with COVID-19, enrolled during active disease. The donor label of this sample is uncertain.

The CDR3 DNA reads TGTGCCAGCACCTTGGGGGGGGGCCTATACAATGAGCAGTTCTTC. Translated: CASTLGGGLYNEQFF. The chain is built from TRBV28 and TRBJ2-1; a possible D gene is TRBD2 (7 bases). Germline values: CDR1 MDHEN, CDR2 SYDVKM. The CDR3 contains 15 residues. Trimming left V 7 bases short and J 4 bases short, with 17 bases between.

V and J are TRBV29-1 and TRBJ2-2, with a weak D call TRBD2 (5 bases). Germline V lookup: CDR1 SQVTM, CDR2 ANQGSEA. The CDR3 covers 14 residues. With 6 bases removed from V and 1 base from J, the gap between germline ends came to 12 bases. The CDR3 reads CSVAWSGNTGELFF. As DNA, the CDR3 is TGCAGCGTGGCCTGGAGCGGGAACACCGGGGAGCTGTTTTTT.

The chain employs TRBV11-2 and TRBJ2-1; 10 bases are a match to TRBD2. The CDR3 sequence is 15 residues long. Germline lookup yields CDR1 SGHAT and CDR2 FQNNGV. V shed 3 bases, J shed 8 bases, and the junction held 7 bases outside the gene matches. For the CDR3, the DNA is TGTGCCAGCAGCTTTACTAGCGGGACCGGAGATGAGCAGTTCTTC. Amino acid sequence: CASSFTSGTGDEQFF.

CDR3 nucleotides: TGTGCCAGCAGTGAACGGAGCTCCTATAATTCACCCCTCCACTTT. It is translated as CASSERSSYNSPLHF. The chain uses TRBV6-1 and TRBJ1-6; no definite D call. The V end lost 2 bases, the J end lost 0 bases, and 5 bases lay between the germline ends. This CDR3 has 15 residues. Germline V gives CDR1 MNHNS, CDR2 SASEGT.

The V call is TRBV7-9, the J call TRBJ2-2, with 13 bases identical to TRBD2. Germline-derived CDR1 and CDR2 are SEHNR and FQNEAQ (reference sequence). CDR3 length equals 18 residues. V gave up 5 bases and J gave up 5 bases; unmatched junction bases: 11. CDR3 amino acids: CASSQRTSGSRRTGELFF. In DNA, the CDR3 is TGTGCCAGCAGCCAAAGGACTAGCGGGAGCCGTAGGACCGGGGAGCTGTTTTTT.

The gene calls are TRBV5-1 and TRBJ1-1, with 8 positions matching TRBD1. V lost 0 bases and J lost 4; bases outside the gene matches: 5. The CDR3 is made up of 15 amino acids. The V gene's germline CDR1 is SGHRS and CDR2 YFSETQ. CDR3 coding DNA: TGCGCCAGCAGCTTGGCGGACAGGGTGGGCACTGAAGCTTTCTTT. Amino acids: CASSLADRVGTEAFF.

V usage is TRBV5-5 and J usage is TRBJ1-3; D not resolved. The germline gives CDR1 SGHKS, CDR2 YYEKEE (reference sequence). V was cut by 0 bases and J by 4 bases, with 11 bases left in between. The CDR3 spans 15 residues. DNA of the CDR3: TGTGCCAGCAGCTTGGCCCCTCCGTTGGGAAACACCATATATTTT. This codes for CASSLAPPLGNTIYF.

The chain joins TRBV9 to TRBJ2-1; 10 bases map to TRBD2. With 3 bases clipped from V and 3 bases from J, the junction kept 3 bases outside the gene matches. CDR1 and CDR2 (germline): SGDLS, YYNGEE. CDR3 size: 15 residues. The DNA of the CDR3 is TGTGCCAGCAGCGCCGGGACTAGCGACTACAATGAGCAGTTCTTC. It is translated as CASSAGTSDYNEQFF.

The V and J genes are TRBV21-1 and TRBJ2-7; the table assigns TRBD1, which was not confirmed against the DNA. TRBV21-1 is flagged as a pseudogene. The CDR3 extends over 15 amino acids. In nucleotides, the CDR3 is TGTGCCAGCAGCCCCCTAGGCAGGGCATCCTACGAGCAGTACTTC. Its protein is CASSPLGRASYEQYF.

This clone came up once. The chain recombines TRBV28 with TRBJ1-5; 7 bases map to TRBD1. Per germline, CDR1 MDHEN and CDR2 SYDVKM. The CDR3 has 15 residues. With 6 bases clipped from V and 1 base from J, the junction kept 6 bases outside the gene matches. The CDR3 nucleotides are TGTGCCAGCAGCCGACAGGGTATGAGCAATCAGCCCCAGCATTTT. Translation: CASSRQGMSNQPQHF.

The chain combines TRBV19 with TRBJ2-1, with TRBD2 identical over 8 bases. The CDR3 runs 13 residues. CDR1 is LNHDA, CDR2 SQIVND, per germline (reference sequence). After removal of 6 bases from V and 5 bases from J, the junction contained 3 bases not matched to a gene. The CDR3 DNA reads TGTGCCAGTAGCGGACTAGCCCACAATGAGCAGTTCTTC. Translation gives CASSGLAHNEQFF.

This rearrangement joins TRBV28 to TRBJ2-7, with a possible D match to TRBD1 (5 bases). The CDR3 covers 14 residues. Trimming took off 3 bases at V and 2 bases at J, with 11 bases between the two ends. The V gene's germline CDR1 is MDHEN and CDR2 SYDVKM. CDR3 bases: TGTGCCAGCAGTTTTAGGGGCCGGCCCTACGAGCAGTACTTC. Amino acids: CASSFRGRPYEQYF.

The chain joins TRBV7-2 to TRBJ1-4; 10 nucleotides match TRBD1. Germline CDR1 reads SGHTA; CDR2 reads FQGNSA. The V gene end was trimmed by 5 bases and the J gene end by 8 bases; junction bases not matched to a gene: 5. This CDR3 comprises 14 residues. The CDR3 here is CASSPRQGAEKLFF. The CDR3 DNA reads TGTGCCAGCAGCCCCAGACAGGGGGCAGAAAAACTGTTTTTT.

CDR3 sequence reads: CASSLQLASGMYEQFF. The DNA of the CDR3 is TGTGCCAGCAGCTTACAGCTCGCTAGCGGGATGTATGAGCAGTTCTTC. The chain has TRBV7-9 and TRBJ2-1; the match to TRBD2 covers 9 bases. Germline CDR1 SEHNR, CDR2 FQNEAQ (reference sequence). V lost 2 bases to trimming and J lost 8 bases; unmatched junction nucleotides: 10. CDR3 length: 16 amino acids.

The chain has TRBV4-2 and TRBJ1-1, with unresolved D. V was shortened by 0 bases and J by 7 bases, with 9 bases between the two germline ends. Germline CDR1 is LGHNA and CDR2 is YNFKEQ. The CDR3 covers 13 residues. DNA for the CDR3: TGTGCCAGCAGCCAAGATCGCCCGGTTGAAGCTTTCTTT. Translated, it gives CASSQDRPVEAFF.

The chain couples TRBV6-4 to TRBJ2-5; TRBD2 matches at 10 bases. V was clipped by 2 bases and J by 5 bases; unmatched bases: 11. There are 17 residues in the CDR3. Germline V gene lookup returns CDR1 MRHNA and CDR2 SNTAGT. In nucleotides, the CDR3 is TGTGCCAGCAGTGACCCGGTCCCAGCGGGAGGGGGGGAGACCCAGTACTTC. Amino acids: CASSDPVPAGGGETQYF.

The chain recombines TRBV28 with TRBJ2-7; possible D gene TRBD1, 6 bases. With 6 bases removed from V and 3 bases from J, the gap between germline ends came to 15 bases. In germline, CDR1 is MDHEN, CDR2 SYDVKM. The CDR3 sequence is 14 residues long. CDR3 in amino acids: CASSLSDRIYEQYF. The CDR3 nucleotides are TGTGCCAGCAGCCTATCCGACAGGATCTACGAGCAGTACTTC.